Presented here are 8 T cell receptor beta chains from one specimen sequenced in a study of pediatric ulcerative colitis. Clones were read by immunoSEQ multiplex PCR, and TCRdb kept only the in-frame ones, dropping some. The sample contains 30,000 to 45,000 clones, 60% to 75% of which appear only once. During colonoscopy, one to two rectal pinch biopsies were collected. Specimen: gut tissue. The receptors derive from a boy aged 5 to 17 with moderate ulcerative colitis.

This clone was recorded once. The chain recombines TRBV5-1 with TRBJ2-7; 11 bases align to TRBD2. Germline V lookup: CDR1 SGHRS, CDR2 YFSETQ. This CDR3 has 14 amino acids. The V segment lost 5 bases and the J segment 3 bases; nucleotides outside the gene matches: 4. CDR3 sequence reads: CASRGTSGNYEQYF. The CDR3 DNA reads as TGCGCCAGCAGAGGGACTAGCGGAAACTACGAGCAGTACTTC. The full variable domain, with the rest looked up from reference TRBV5-1 and TRBJ2-7, is KAGVTQTPRYLIKTRGQQVTLSCSPISGHRSVSWYQQTPGQGLQFLFEYFSETQRNKGNFPGRFSGRQFSNSRSEMNVSTLELGDSALYLCASRGTSGNYEQYFGPGTRLTVT.

The V call is TRBV14, the J call TRBJ2-7, with 9 bases fitting TRBD1. This CDR3 has 15 residues. Germline CDR1 SGHDN, CDR2 FVKESK. V shed 2 bases, J shed 2 bases, and the junction held 4 bases outside the gene matches. The CDR3 bases are TGTGCCAGCAGCCAAAGGACAGGGGCGCCCTACGAGCAGTACTTC. As protein: CASSQRTGAPYEQYF.

This clone came up a few times. V usage is TRBV5-8 and J usage is TRBJ2-7; D might be TRBD2 (6 bases). V lost 5 bases, J lost 3 bases, and 6 bases lay in between. This CDR3 contains 11 residues. From germline, CDR1 is SGHTS and CDR2 YDEGEE. The CDR3 DNA follows: TGTGCCAGCAGGGAGGGCTACGAGCAGTACTTC. It yields the protein CASREGYEQYF.

The chain employs TRBV19 and TRBJ1-5; D call uncertain. CDR3 length: 15 residues. The V gene's germline CDR1 is LNHDA and CDR2 SQIVND (reference sequence). The V and J ends lost 3 bases and 5 bases respectively, with 14 bases between them. CDR3 residues: CASSIDTVPYQPQHF. The CDR3 DNA reads TGTGCCAGTAGTATTGACACGGTTCCATATCAGCCCCAGCATTTT. Looking up the rest from reference TRBV19 and TRBJ1-5 gives the full variable domain: DGGITQSPKYLFRKEGQNVTLSCEQNLNHDAMYWYRQDPGQGLRLIYYSQIVNDFQKGDIAEGYSVSREKKESFPLTVTSAQKNPTAFYLCASSIDTVPYQPQHFGDGTRLSIL.

The CDR3 sequence is CASSVSGRSGDTQYF. Written as DNA, the CDR3 is TGTGCCAGCAGTGTCAGCGGGAGGTCTGGCGATACGCAGTATTTT. V gene TRBV2 combines with J gene TRBJ2-3; 9 nucleotides line up with TRBD2. The CDR3 is made up of 15 amino acids. The ends lost 4 bases at V and 6 bases at J; junction bases unmatched: 8. Germline CDR1 SNHLY, CDR2 FYNNEI.

The J gene is TRBJ1-1, the V gene TRBV30; D is unresolved. In germline, CDR1 is GTSNPN, CDR2 SVGIG (reference sequence). The V gene lost 0 bases and the J gene lost 7 bases, with 18 bases spanning the gap. This CDR3 spans 15 amino acids. CDR3 DNA: TGTGCCTGGAGTGTACCGATCCACAATGTTGTTGAAGCTTTCTTT. Its translation: CAWSVPIHNVVEAFF.

The chain employs TRBV27 and TRBJ2-7, with 9 positions matching TRBD1. Per the germline V gene, CDR1 is MNHEY and CDR2 is SMNVEV (reference sequence). The CDR3 length is 15 residues. Germline trimming cut 4 bases from V and 2 bases from J; bases unmatched to any gene: 6. In DNA form, the CDR3 reads TGTGCCAGCAGTTCCTCGACAGGGGGTACCTACGAGCAGTACTTC. The encoded protein is CASSSSTGGTYEQYF.

This rearrangement joins TRBV28 to TRBJ2-7; D is perhaps TRBD1 (6 bases). V was trimmed by 1 base and J by 3 bases, leaving 16 bases between them. This CDR3 contains 16 residues. Per germline, CDR1 MDHEN and CDR2 SYDVKM. The CDR3: CASSLLGTRKGYEQYF. CDR3 bases: TGTGCCAGCAGTTTATTGGGGACAAGGAAAGGCTACGAGCAGTACTTC.